The 5 T cell receptor beta chains listed next were all sequenced from one sample in a study of blood T cell repertoires in COVID-19. Profiling relied on immunoSEQ multiplex PCR, and the TCRdb table lists in-frame clones only, not all of them. Seen here are fewer than 250,000 clones, around four fifths observed once, and the top ten hold 2.5% to 3%. Sequencing was carried out using peripheral blood. All receptors come from a man aged 45-65 years with active or convalescent COVID-19.

The J gene is TRBJ2-2, the V gene TRBV24-1; possible D gene TRBD2, 6 bases. Germline V gene sequence: CDR1 KGHDR, CDR2 SFDVKD. This CDR3 region has 17 residues. With 0 bases removed from V and 2 bases from J, the gap between germline ends came to 12 bases. CDR3 residues: CATSDLRREPNTGELFF. In DNA form, the CDR3 reads TGTGCCACCAGTGATTTGCGGCGGGAACCCAACACCGGGGAGCTGTTTTTT.

The CDR3 region is CASSASSGGEQYF. The CDR3 nucleotides are TGTGCCAGCAGTGCCTCTAGCGGGGGGGAACAGTACTTC. V gene TRBV2 combines with J gene TRBJ2-7; 12 nucleotides line up with TRBD2. J lost 10 bases, V lost 4 bases, and 5 bases had no gene match. Germline loops: CDR1 SNHLY, CDR2 FYNNEI. CDR3 size: 13 residues.

V and J are TRBV18 and TRBJ1-1; TRBD1 matches at 7 bases. Germline-derived CDR1 and CDR2 are KGHSH and LQKENI. V trimming: 3 bases; J trimming: 6 bases; junction bases outside the gene matches: 7. The CDR3 consists of 14 residues. In DNA form, the CDR3 reads TGTGCCAGCTCACCCTCTGGACAGGTGGCTGAAGCTTTCTTT. Amino acid sequence: CASSPSGQVAEAFF. The full variable domain, rest sourced from reference TRBV18 and TRBJ1-1, is NAGVMQNPRHLVRRRGQEARLRCSPMKGHSHVYWYRQLPEEGLKFMVYLQKENIIDESGMPKERFSAEFPKEGPSILRIQQVVRGDSAAYFCASSPSGQVAEAFFGQGTRLTVV.

The V call is TRBV6-5, the J call TRBJ1-2, with D maybe TRBD1 (6 bases). V shed 2 bases and J shed 2 bases, with 9 bases lying between them. Germline V lookup: CDR1 MNHEY, CDR2 SVGAGI. This CDR3 contains 14 residues. The CDR3 DNA reads TGTGCCAGCAGTTACACTACAGGGAACTATGGCTACACCTTC. Protein: CASSYTTGNYGYTF.

The V call is TRBV29-1, the J call TRBJ2-7, with a possible D match to TRBD2 (6 bases). There are 13 residues in the CDR3. Germline lookup yields CDR1 SQVTM and CDR2 ANQGSEA. V was pared by 3 bases and J by 4 bases, with 13 bases between. The CDR3 nucleotides are TGCAGCGTTGAGTTCACGGGGAGGTACGAGCAGTACTTC. This sequence encodes CSVEFTGRYEQYF.